This T cell receptor beta chain was identified during a study of blood T cell repertoires in COVID-19 (dated by TCRdb to 2018 to 2021). Regarding the complete study: Collaborator samples came from the United States, Italy and Spain and covered acute and convalescent phases of COVID-19. The material from the prospective study consisted of cDNA or gDNA derived from T cells, B-cell-depleted T cells, or PBMCs. HLA class I and class II types, where available, came from metadata supplied by the sample provider rather than from assay-based typing. A de-identified subject ID, COVID-19 status, age in years and sex were almost always included in the sample metadata. The dataset comprised deeply sampled blood TCRbeta repertoires from subjects exposed to, actively infected with, or recovered from COVID-19. The repertoires were released in a freely available public database intended as a resource for research on the immune response to SARS-CoV-2. Samples were obtained from the ongoing ImmuneRACE study (first 160 participants) and from 1,254 subjects provided by 6 global collaborators.

On this clone: Its antigen target is currently unknown. No base qualities exist here, and no much larger clone lies one base off it.

Collaborating institutions collected whole blood in K2EDTA tubes following their own protocols. For TCRbeta analysis, collaborator samples were shipped as frozen whole blood, as isolated PBMCs, or as DNA extracted from either sample type. There are 15 amino acids in the CDR3, from cysteine to phenylalanine inclusive. Only CDR3 DNA remains: 45 bases, in frame from the first base. Sequences SGDLS (CDR1) and YYNGEE (CDR2) are obtained from the germline V gene. Trimmed from V: 5 bases; trimmed from J: 4 bases; junction bases lacking a gene match: 8. The immunoSEQ Assay, a bias-controlled multiplex PCR, was used to amplify TCRbeta CDR3 regions from genomic DNA. From the authors' description of their analysis: Nucleated cell counts per sample were estimated from amplification of reference gene primers within the assay. Sequence reads were collapsed and filtered to measure the absolute abundance of every unique TCRbeta CDR3 rearrangement. For each sample, productive Simpson clonality was calculated by taking the square root of Simpson's diversity index across productive rearrangements. Here the immuneACCESS table is served through TCRdb, limited to in-frame sequences with V and J called. Missing clones are a known gap in these copies; in checked studies unresolved V genes cover under half, and the rest lacks a known reason. That table gives V, J and clone size, and the DNA gave D and trimming. This sample gives more than 6,500 clones in total; 75% to 90% of them show up just once. Approximately 4.2% of the sample goes to the ten largest clones.

Broad study findings and their caveats: Clinical and demographic metadata were provided uncurated, with the amount varying by source and participant.

The chain is encoded by TRBV9 joined to TRBJ2-1; TRBD2 aligns with 8 central bases. The origin of this receptor is a man at least 80 years old with active COVID-19. Material for sequencing was peripheral blood. The DNA reads as follows: TGTGCCAGCAGTCTGAGCGGGAGCGCTTACAATGAGCAGTTCTTC. Its product reads: CASSLSGSAYNEQFF. The CDR3 plus the reference TRBV9 and TRBJ2-1 genes for the other parts give the full variable domain: DSGVTQTPKHLITATGQRVTLRCSPRSGDLSVYWYQQSLDQGLQFLIQYYNGEERAKGNILERFSAQQFPDLHSELNLSSLELGDSALYFCASSLSGSAYNEQFFGPGTRLTVL.